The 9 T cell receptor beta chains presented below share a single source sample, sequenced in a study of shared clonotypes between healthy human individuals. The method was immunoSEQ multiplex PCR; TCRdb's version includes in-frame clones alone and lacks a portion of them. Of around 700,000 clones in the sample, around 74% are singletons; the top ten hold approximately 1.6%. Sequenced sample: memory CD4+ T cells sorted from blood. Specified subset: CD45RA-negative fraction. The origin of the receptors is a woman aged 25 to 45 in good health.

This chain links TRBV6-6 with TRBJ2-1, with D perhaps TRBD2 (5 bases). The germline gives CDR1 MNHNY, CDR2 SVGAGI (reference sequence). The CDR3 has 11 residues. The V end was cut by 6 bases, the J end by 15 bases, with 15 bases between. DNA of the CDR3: TGTGCCAGCAGGTTGGGAGCAGAACTGTTCTTC. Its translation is CASRLGAELFF.

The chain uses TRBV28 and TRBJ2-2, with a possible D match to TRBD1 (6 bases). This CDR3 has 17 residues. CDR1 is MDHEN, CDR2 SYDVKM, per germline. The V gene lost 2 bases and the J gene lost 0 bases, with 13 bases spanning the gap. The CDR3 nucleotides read TGTGCCAGCAGTTTAGCCGGACAGCGAGCGAACACCGGGGAGCTGTTTTTT. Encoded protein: CASSLAGQRANTGELFF.

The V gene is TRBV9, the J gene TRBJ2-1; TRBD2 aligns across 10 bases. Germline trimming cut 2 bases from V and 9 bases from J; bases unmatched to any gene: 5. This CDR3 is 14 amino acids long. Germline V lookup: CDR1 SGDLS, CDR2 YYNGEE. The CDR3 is CASSVLAGESEQFF. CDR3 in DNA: TGTGCCAGCAGCGTTCTAGCGGGAGAGTCTGAGCAGTTCTTC.

CDR3 coding DNA: TGCGCCAGCAGCCAAGGCCCTAGCGGGAACACCTACGAGCAGTACTTC. Its translation: CASSQGPSGNTYEQYF. The chain joins TRBV4-1 to TRBJ2-7, with TRBD2 identical over 9 bases. V lost 1 base, J lost 2 bases, and 6 bases stayed unmatched. The CDR3 loop spans 16 amino acids. Germline lookup yields CDR1 MGHRA and CDR2 YSYEKL.

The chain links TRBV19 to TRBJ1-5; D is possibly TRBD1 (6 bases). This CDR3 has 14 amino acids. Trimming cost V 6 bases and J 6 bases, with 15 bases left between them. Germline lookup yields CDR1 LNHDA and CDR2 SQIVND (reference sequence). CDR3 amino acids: CASRPQGPGQPQHF. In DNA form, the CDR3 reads TGTGCCAGTAGGCCACAGGGTCCGGGTCAGCCCCAGCATTTT.

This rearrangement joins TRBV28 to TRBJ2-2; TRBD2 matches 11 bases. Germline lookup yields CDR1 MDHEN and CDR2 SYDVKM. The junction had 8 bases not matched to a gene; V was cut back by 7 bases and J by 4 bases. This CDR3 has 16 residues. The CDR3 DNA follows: TGTGCCAGCAATGATAGCGGGAGGGCAGGCACCGGGGAGCTGTTTTTT. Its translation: CASNDSGRAGTGELFF.

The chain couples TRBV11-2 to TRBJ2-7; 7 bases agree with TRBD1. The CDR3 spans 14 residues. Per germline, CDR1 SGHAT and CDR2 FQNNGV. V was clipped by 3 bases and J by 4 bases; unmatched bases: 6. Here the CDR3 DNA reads TGTGCCAGCAGCTTCGGGACAGCTAGTTACGAGCAGTACTTC. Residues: CASSFGTASYEQYF.

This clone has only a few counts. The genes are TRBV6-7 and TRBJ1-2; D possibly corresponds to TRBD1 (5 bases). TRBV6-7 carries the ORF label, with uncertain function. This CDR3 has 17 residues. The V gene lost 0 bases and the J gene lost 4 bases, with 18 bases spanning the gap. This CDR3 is CASSYSPQRWGSYGYTF. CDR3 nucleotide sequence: TGTGCCAGCAGTTACTCGCCGCAAAGGTGGGGGAGCTATGGCTACACCTTC.

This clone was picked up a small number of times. The CDR3 protein is CASTHLETQYF. CDR3 in DNA: TGTGCCAGCACCCACCTCGAGACCCAGTACTTC. V usage is TRBV27 and J usage is TRBJ2-5; D is uncertain. This CDR3 has 11 residues. Germline CDR1 MNHEY, CDR2 SMNVEV (reference sequence). V lost 7 bases and J 5 bases, leaving 8 bases between the germline ends.